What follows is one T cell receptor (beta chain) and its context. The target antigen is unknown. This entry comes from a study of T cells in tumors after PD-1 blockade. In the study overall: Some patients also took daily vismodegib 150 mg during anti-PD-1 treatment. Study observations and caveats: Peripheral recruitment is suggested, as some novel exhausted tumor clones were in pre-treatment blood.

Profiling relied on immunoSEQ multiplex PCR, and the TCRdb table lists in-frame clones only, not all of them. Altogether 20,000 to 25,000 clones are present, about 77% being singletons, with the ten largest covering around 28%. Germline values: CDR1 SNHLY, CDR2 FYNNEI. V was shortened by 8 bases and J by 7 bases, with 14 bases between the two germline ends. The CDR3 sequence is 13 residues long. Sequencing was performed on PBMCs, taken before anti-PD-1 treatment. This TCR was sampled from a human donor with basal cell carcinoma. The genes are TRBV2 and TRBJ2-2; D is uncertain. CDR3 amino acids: CASGLLRGGELFF. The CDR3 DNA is TGTGCCAGCGGGCTACTGCGAGGCGGGGAGCTGTTTTTT.